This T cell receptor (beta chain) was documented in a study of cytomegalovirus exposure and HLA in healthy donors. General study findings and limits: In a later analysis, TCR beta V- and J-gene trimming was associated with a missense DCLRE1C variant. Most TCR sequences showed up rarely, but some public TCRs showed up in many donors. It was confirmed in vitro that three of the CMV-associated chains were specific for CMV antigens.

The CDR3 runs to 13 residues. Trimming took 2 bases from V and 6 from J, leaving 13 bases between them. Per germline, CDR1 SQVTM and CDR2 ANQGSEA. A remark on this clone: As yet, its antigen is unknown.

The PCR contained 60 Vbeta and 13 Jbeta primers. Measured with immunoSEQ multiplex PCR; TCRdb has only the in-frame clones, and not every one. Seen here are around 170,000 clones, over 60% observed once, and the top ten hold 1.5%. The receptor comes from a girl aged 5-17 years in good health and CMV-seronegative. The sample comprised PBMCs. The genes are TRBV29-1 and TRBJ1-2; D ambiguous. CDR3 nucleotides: TGCAGCGTTGAAATGGGGAGATCGGATGGCTACACCTTC. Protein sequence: CSVEMGRSDGYTF.